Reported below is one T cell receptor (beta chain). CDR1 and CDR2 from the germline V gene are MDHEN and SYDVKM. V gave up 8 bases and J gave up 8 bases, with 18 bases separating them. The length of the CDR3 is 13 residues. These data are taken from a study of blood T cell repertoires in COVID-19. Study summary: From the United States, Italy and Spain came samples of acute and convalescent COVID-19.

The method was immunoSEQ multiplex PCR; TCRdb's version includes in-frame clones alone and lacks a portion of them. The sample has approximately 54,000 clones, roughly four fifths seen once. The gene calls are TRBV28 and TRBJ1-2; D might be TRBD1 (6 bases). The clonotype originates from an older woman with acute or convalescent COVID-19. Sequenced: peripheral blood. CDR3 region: CASHRGGGEGYTF. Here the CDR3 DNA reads TGTGCCAGCCATCGGGGCGGGGGCGAGGGCTACACCTTC.